Shown below are 13 T cell receptor beta chains from a single sample sequenced in a study of graft-versus-host responses after intestinal transplantation. Responders that carried the CFSE label, some 200,000 of them, were plated with some 200,000 irradiated, violet-dye-labeled stimulator cells. TCRdb's table, derived via immunoSEQ multiplex PCR, lists solely in-frame clones and lacks some. The sample lists thousands of clones, roughly a third occurring once. The source material was alloreactive CD8+ T cells from a mixed lymphocyte reaction culture, sampled before intestinal transplant. Subset in this sample: CFSE-low proliferating T cells sorted from roughly six-day pre-transplant mixed lymphocyte reaction (GvH or HvG direction). These receptor sequences come from a human patient who received an intestinal transplant.

This chain uses TRBV28 with TRBJ2-7; 9 bases align to TRBD2. This CDR3 has 14 amino acids. Germline V gene data show CDR1 as MDHEN and CDR2 as SYDVKM. Germline trimming cut 5 bases from V and 3 bases from J; bases unmatched to any gene: 5. The chain's CDR3 is CASSIYSGSYEQYF. The DNA of the CDR3 is TGTGCCAGCAGTATCTATAGCGGGAGCTACGAGCAGTACTTC.

This clone occurred a few times. The J gene is TRBJ2-5, the V gene TRBV5-1; TRBD2 matches at 10 bases. Germline CDR1 is SGHRS and CDR2 is YFSETQ. This CDR3 has 17 residues. J lost 1 base, V lost 4 bases, and 10 bases had no gene match. CDR3 sequence: CASSIRTSGAIQETQYF. The CDR3 DNA reads TGCGCCAGCAGCATCCGAACTAGCGGGGCTATCCAAGAGACCCAGTACTTC.

This chain connects TRBV4-1 to TRBJ2-7, with D possibly being TRBD1 (6 bases). This CDR3 has 13 residues. V was trimmed by 4 bases and J by 2 bases, leaving 9 bases between them. The germline gives CDR1 MGHRA, CDR2 YSYEKL. In nucleotides, the CDR3 is TGCGCCAGCAGCCCCACAGGGCCCTACGAGCAGTACTTC. As protein: CASSPTGPYEQYF.

The V gene is TRBV7-9, the J gene TRBJ1-4; D remains ambiguous. V was trimmed by 11 bases and J by 4 bases, leaving 2 bases between them. Germline CDR1 and CDR2: SEHNR and FQNEAQ (reference sequence). The CDR3 runs to 9 residues. CDR3 nucleotides: TGTGCCTATAATGAAAAACTGTTTTTT. Its protein is CAYNEKLFF.

This clone was counted a few times. This rearrangement joins TRBV7-9 to TRBJ2-3, with 15 nucleotides matching TRBD2. V was pared by 5 bases and J by 6 bases, with 6 bases of the junction left unmatched. The germline CDR1 and CDR2 sequences are SEHNR and FQNEAQ (reference sequence). The CDR3 consists of 16 residues. CDR3 protein: CASSPRTSGRGDTQYF. For the CDR3, the DNA is TGTGCCAGCAGCCCCAGGACTAGCGGGAGGGGCGATACGCAGTATTTT. Supplemented by reference TRBV7-9 and TRBJ2-3, the full variable domain reads DTGVSQNPRHKITKRGQNVTFRCDPISEHNRLYWYRQTLGQGPEFLTYFQNEAQLEKSRLLSDRFSAERPKGSFSTLEIQRTEQGDSAMYLCASSPRTSGRGDTQYFGPGTRLTVL.

This clone was observed a few times. The chain employs TRBV5-6 and TRBJ1-1; D is undetermined. Deletions cut 0 bases from V and 4 bases from J, with 10 bases between. CDR3 size: 14 residues. Germline CDR1 SGHDT, CDR2 YYEEEE. The CDR3 spells CASSLGRGGTEAFF. The CDR3 DNA is TGTGCCAGCAGCTTGGGGCGGGGAGGCACTGAAGCTTTCTTT.

The chain combines TRBV7-9 with TRBJ2-7, with a tentative D call TRBD1 (6 bases). CDR1 is SEHNR, CDR2 FQNEAQ, per germline (reference sequence). V gave up 6 bases and J gave up 4 bases, with 16 bases separating them. The CDR3 totals 14 residues. DNA of the CDR3: TGTGCCAGCAGTCCAGGGACATTCCAGTACGAGCAGTACTTC. Residues: CASSPGTFQYEQYF.

The rearrangement uses TRBV5-1 and TRBJ2-3; no definite D call. There are 16 residues in the CDR3. Germline CDR1 and CDR2: SGHRS and YFSETQ. V was trimmed by 1 base and J by 0 bases, leaving 12 bases between them. The CDR3 DNA sequence: TGCGCCAGCAGCTTGATCTTCGGGTGGAGCACAGATACGCAGTATTTT. This translates into CASSLIFGWSTDTQYF.

The sample holds a few counts of this clone. The chain recombines TRBV11-1 with TRBJ2-3, with D uncertain. This CDR3 has 16 amino acids. The V gene's germline CDR1 is SGHAT and CDR2 FQDESV (reference sequence). Between the trimmed V and J ends, which lost 4 bases and 2 bases, there was a span of 16 bases. CDR3 protein: CASSSTTGPYTDTQYF. The CDR3 DNA reads as TGTGCCAGCAGCTCGACAACCGGTCCATACACAGATACGCAGTATTTT.

Relative to its sample, this clone is medium-sized (0.01 to 0.1%). The V and J genes are TRBV6-6 and TRBJ1-2, with a possible D match to TRBD1 (5 bases). The CDR3 loop spans 15 amino acids. Germline V gene sequence: CDR1 MNHNY, CDR2 SVGAGI (reference sequence). Deletions cut 6 bases from V and 0 bases from J, with 14 bases between. CDR3 loop: CASSSAGGSNYGYTF. DNA for the CDR3: TGTGCCAGCAGCTCCGCGGGGGGTTCTAACTATGGCTACACCTTC.

This clone was found a few times. The chain has TRBV19 and TRBJ2-2; D call uncertain. The V gene lost 3 bases and the J gene lost 6 bases, with 2 bases spanning the gap. This CDR3 region has 11 residues. Germline assignment: CDR1 LNHDA and CDR2 SQIVND (reference sequence). DNA for the CDR3: TGTGCCAGTAGTATCGCCGGGGAGCTGTTTTTT. Translated, it gives CASSIAGELFF.

By share, this clone counts as medium-sized (0.01 to 0.1%). This chain links TRBV29-1 with TRBJ2-2; 7 bases agree with TRBD1. With V trimmed by 7 bases and J by 6 bases, 5 bases remained unmatched. Germline CDR1 SQVTM, CDR2 ANQGSEA. The CDR3 is 12 amino acids. The CDR3 coding sequence is TGCAGCGCCTCAGGGGGATCCGGGGAGCTGTTTTTT. Its translation is CSASGGSGELFF.

The gene calls are TRBV7-8 and TRBJ2-7; possible D gene TRBD1, 6 bases. The CDR3 has 14 residues. V lost 0 bases and J lost 4, with 10 bases in between. The germline gives CDR1 SGHVS, CDR2 FQNEAQ. The CDR3 sequence: CASSLATGLYEQYF. Here the CDR3 DNA reads TGTGCCAGCAGCTTAGCAACAGGGCTTTACGAGCAGTACTTC.